The clone carrying this T cell receptor (beta chain) has at least ten counts. Antigen: not known. iRepertoire HTBI primers and Arm-PCR of CDR3 regions built TCR beta libraries. Via MiXCR, TCRdb re-called the multiplex PCR reads, giving one row per CDR3 protein. This repertoire shows approximately 230,000 distinct CDR3 sequences, around 17% found once; its top ten account for approximately 24%. CDR3 length: 15 amino acids. CDR1 and CDR2 (germline): SGHTA, FQGNSA. With V trimmed by 3 bases and J by 8 bases, 9 bases remained unmatched. This entry comes from a study of regulatory T cells in long-lasting Graves disease. Study-wide findings and caveats: TCR diversity in persistent Graves' patients was below that of newly diagnosed ones. A greater number of public clonotypes (2,741) was shared by persistent patients than by new patients (approximately 910).

This sample's time point: newly diagnosed GD, antithyroid drugs for less than 3 months. With RNA extracted from PBMCs as input, the TCR library was made. The source was peripheral blood mononuclear cells (PBMCs), collected at new diagnosis, from a patient treated with antithyroid drugs. V gene TRBV7-2 combines with J gene TRBJ2-2; 7 positions match TRBD1. This receptor was identified in a female donor with Graves disease. The CDR3 sequence is CASSFSGTVGGELFF. The DNA of the CDR3 is TGTGCCAGCAGCTTCTCCGGGACAGTTGGTGGGGAGCTGTTTTTT.